Sequencing of this T cell receptor (beta chain) was carried out in a study of T cell clonotyping in hematopoietic cell transplantation. The V gene's germline CDR1 is GTSNPN and CDR2 SVGIG (reference sequence). The J segment lost 1 base and the V segment lost 4 bases, leaving 5 bases of the junction unmatched. This CDR3 is 14 amino acids long. General observations from the study: At the given depth, recipient repertoires were over 95% de novo clonotypes. Pathologically expanded recipient clonotypes increased progressively from day 30 to day 180 as diversity fell. Cells were unsorted, so CD4 and CD8 contributions were not separated.

The protocol was immunoSEQ multiplex PCR, while the TCRdb copy is restricted to in-frame clones and leaves out a portion. The table has some 11,000 clones, 35% to 50% seen once. Recipients were bled about 28 days pretransplant and at posttransplant days 30, 100, 180. Points on this clone: Its target is not known.

The rearrangement joins TRBV30 to TRBJ1-2; 8 bases are shared with TRBD1. This TCR was sampled from a male patient aged 50 to 59 who had an allogeneic stem cell transplant from an unrelated donor, so the T cells may come from the graft donor. Some clones in this sample may be carry-over from other donors' samples. The specimen was PBMCs, collected 30 days after allogeneic stem cell transplant. CDR3 coding DNA: TGTGCCTGGATCCCAGGGGGCTATAACTATGGCTACACCTTC. The encoded protein is CAWIPGGYNYGYTF.